This T cell receptor (beta chain) stems from a study of T cell repertoires in cytomegalovirus infection. As for the study in general: Public TCR beta signatures indicated both CMV infection and matching HLA type.

This clonotype was detected a few times. Its antigen is currently unknown. Study-wide results and limits: Cumulative public TCR beta family frequency identified carriers of CMV plus the relevant HLA.

Each CDR3 protein gets one entry after TCRdb re-called the reads with MiXCR. The data show roughly 800,000 distinct CDR3 sequences, with 25% to 30% seen just once and approximately 14% held by the top ten. The germline V gene encodes CDR1 SGDLS and CDR2 YYNGEE. This CDR3 is built from 14 residues. V lost 6 bases to trimming and J lost 3 bases, with 15 bases between them. This rearrangement joins TRBV9 to TRBJ1-2; D is unclear. The source is a human donor in good health (CMV status not recorded). Some clones in this sample may be carry-over from other donors' samples. Specimen: cultured CD8+ T cells from PBMCs, collected from culture after CMV antigen stimulation. As DNA, the CDR3 is TGTGCCAGCAAAGGGCCCCTGGACGACTATGGCTACACCTTC. This gives the protein CASKGPLDDYGYTF.